The 12 T cell receptor beta chains below were found in one sample sequenced in a study of blood T cell repertoires in COVID-19. Sequencing used immunoSEQ multiplex PCR; TCRdb keeps in-frame clones, though not all of them. The data contain roughly 25,000 clones, 60% to 75% of them seen just once; the ten biggest clones take up under 8%. The material sequenced was peripheral blood. All receptors come from a man aged 45-65 years with COVID-19, enrolled during active disease.

This clone was observed a single time. The chain is built from TRBV30 and TRBJ2-4; TRBD2 agrees at 10 bases. This CDR3 comprises 17 residues. The V segment lost 4 bases and the J segment 1 base; nucleotides outside the gene matches: 10. CDR1 and CDR2 from the germline V gene are GTSNPN and SVGIG (reference sequence). CDR3 in amino acids: CAWIASGRAAAKNIQYF. CDR3 coding DNA: TGTGCCTGGATAGCGAGCGGGAGGGCCGCGGCCAAAAACATTCAGTACTTC.

The rearrangement uses TRBV13 and TRBJ1-2; no firm D call. Trimming stripped 2 bases from V and 7 bases from J, with 8 bases between. Germline CDR1 PRHDT, CDR2 FYEKMQ (reference sequence). This CDR3 is 12 amino acids long. This CDR3 reads CASSLQRGGYTF. CDR3 coding DNA: TGTGCCAGCAGCTTACAGCGAGGTGGCTACACCTTC.

Here the CDR3 DNA reads TGTGCCAGCAGTCGAAGGGGAGAAAAACTGTTTTTT. Translation: CASSRRGEKLFF. The chain employs TRBV6-6 and TRBJ1-4; perhaps TRBD1 as D (5 bases). The CDR3 covers 12 residues. In germline, CDR1 is MNHNY, CDR2 SVGAGI (reference sequence). With 5 bases removed from V and 8 bases from J, the gap between germline ends came to 9 bases.

This chain links TRBV29-1 with TRBJ2-5, with 8 bases aligning to TRBD1. V dropped 8 bases and J dropped 5; count of bases not matched to a gene: 7. The length of the CDR3 is 12 residues. The germline V gene encodes CDR1 SQVTM and CDR2 ANQGSEA. The CDR3 nucleotides read TGCAGCCCTGGGGCAGGGGGCGAGACCCAGTACTTC. Amino acids: CSPGAGGETQYF.

The chain recombines TRBV9 with TRBJ1-3, with D maybe TRBD1 (5 bases). V dropped 0 bases and J dropped 1 base, with 11 bases sitting between them. The CDR3 sequence is 16 residues long. Per germline, CDR1 SGDLS and CDR2 YYNGEE. CDR3 coding DNA: TGTGCCAGCAGCGTAGGACCGCAGGGATCTGGAAACACCATATATTTT. This sequence encodes CASSVGPQGSGNTIYF.

The J gene is TRBJ1-1, the V gene TRBV6-4, with D possibly TRBD1 on 5 matching bases. The CDR3 has 16 amino acids. The V end lost 0 bases, the J end lost 3 bases, and 14 bases lay between the germline ends. Germline CDR1 MRHNA, CDR2 SNTAGT. CDR3 in DNA: TGTGCCAGCAGTGACTCGATCCAGGGAAGGGACACTGAAGCTTTCTTT. It is translated as CASSDSIQGRDTEAFF.

The chain couples TRBV19 to TRBJ1-5; D is ambiguous. In germline, CDR1 is LNHDA, CDR2 SQIVND (reference sequence). This CDR3 contains 15 residues. V was cut by 4 bases and J by 0 bases, with 10 bases left in between. The CDR3 coding sequence is TGTGCCAGTAGTAGCGGGATTTTTAGCAATCAGCCCCAGCATTTT. Translating gives CASSSGIFSNQPQHF.

The rearrangement links TRBV18 to TRBJ1-2, with D hard to call. The CDR3 runs to 15 residues. Germline V CDR1 and CDR2: KGHSH, LQKENI. Trimming shortened V by 2 bases and J by 0 bases, and 10 bases separated the two germline ends. Here the CDR3 DNA reads TGTGCCAGCTCACCAGTCACAGCAACTAACTATGGCTACACCTTC. Its protein is CASSPVTATNYGYTF.

This chain connects TRBV11-2 to TRBJ2-2; 7 nucleotides align to TRBD1. This CDR3 is built from 15 residues. V was clipped by 2 bases and J by 7 bases; unmatched bases: 7. Germline V gene lookup returns CDR1 SGHAT and CDR2 FQNNGV. Here the CDR3 reads CASSLRQGGDGELFF. Written as DNA, the CDR3 is TGTGCCAGCAGCTTAAGACAGGGTGGCGACGGGGAGCTGTTTTTT.

CDR3 sequence (DNA): TGCAGCGTTGAAACAGCCTACGAGCAGTACTTC. This codes for CSVETAYEQYF. V and J are TRBV29-1 and TRBJ2-7, with D unresolved. The V gene lost 2 bases and the J gene lost 2 bases, with 4 bases spanning the gap. Germline-derived CDR1 and CDR2 are SQVTM and ANQGSEA. There are 11 residues in the CDR3.

The genes are TRBV7-2 and TRBJ1-1; D possibly corresponds to TRBD1 (6 bases). The germline V and J ends were trimmed by 5 bases and 1 base, with 11 bases remaining between them. Germline CDR1 is SGHTA and CDR2 is FQGNSA. CDR3 length: 14 amino acids. Here the CDR3 DNA reads TGTGCCAGCAGCCCTAGAGGGGGGAACACTGAAGCTTTCTTT. It specifies CASSPRGGNTEAFF. Full variable domain (outside the CDR3, taken from reference TRBV7-2 and TRBJ1-1): GAGVSQSPSNKVTEKGKDVELRCDPISGHTALYWYRQSLGQGLEFLIYFQGNSAPDKSGLPSDRFSAERTGGSVSTLTIQRTQQEDSAVYLCASSPRGGNTEAFFGQGTRLTVV.

The V and J genes are TRBV3-1 (or the pseudogene TRBV3-2) and TRBJ1-4; D might be TRBD1 (5 bases). The CDR3 contains 15 residues. Trimming cost V 4 bases and J 3 bases, with 12 bases left between them. Germline V gene sequence: CDR1 LGHDT, CDR2 YNNKEL (reference sequence). Here the CDR3 reads CASSPRGGANEKLFF. The CDR3 DNA reads TGTGCCAGCAGCCCCCGTGGGGGGGCTAATGAAAAACTGTTTTTT.